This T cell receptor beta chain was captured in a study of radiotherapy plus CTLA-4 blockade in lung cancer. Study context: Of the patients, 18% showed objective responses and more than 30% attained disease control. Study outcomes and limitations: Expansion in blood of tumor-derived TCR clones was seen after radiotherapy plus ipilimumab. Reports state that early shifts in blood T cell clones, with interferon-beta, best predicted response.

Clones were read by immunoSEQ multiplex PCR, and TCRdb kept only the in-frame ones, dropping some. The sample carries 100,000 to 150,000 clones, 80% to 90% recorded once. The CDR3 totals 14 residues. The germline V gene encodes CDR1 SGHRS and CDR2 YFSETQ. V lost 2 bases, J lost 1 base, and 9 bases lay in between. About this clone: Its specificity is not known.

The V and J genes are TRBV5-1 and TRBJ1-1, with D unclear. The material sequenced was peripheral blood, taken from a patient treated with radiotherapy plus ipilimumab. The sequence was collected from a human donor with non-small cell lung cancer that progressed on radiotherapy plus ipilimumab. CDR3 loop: CASSLGKANTEAFF. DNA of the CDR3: TGCGCCAGCAGCTTAGGGAAGGCGAACACTGAAGCTTTCTTT. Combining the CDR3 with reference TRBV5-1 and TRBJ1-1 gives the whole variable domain KAGVTQTPRYLIKTRGQQVTLSCSPISGHRSVSWYQQTPGQGLQFLFEYFSETQRNKGNFPGRFSGRQFSNSRSEMNVSTLELGDSALYLCASSLGKANTEAFFGQGTRLTVV.